The 24 T cell receptor beta chains listed next were all sequenced from one sample in a study of CD8+ T cells in alopecia areata. RNA extraction was followed by reverse transcription into cDNA, which acted as the sequencing template. Clones were read by immunoSEQ multiplex PCR, and TCRdb kept only the in-frame ones, dropping some. The sample contains approximately 280,000 clones, none of them singletons. CD4, CD8alpha, NKG2D, NKG2ACE and other markers guided sorting of pooled cutaneous lymph node cells. Sequenced: CD4+ T cells sorted from a lymph node. The receptors shown here come from a C3H/HeJ mouse with alopecia areata. The mice in this strain carry MHC haplotype H2-k.

This clone showed up just a few times. Genes here carry mouse names. The DNA ends 4 residues before the CDR3 does, and the rest of the CDR3 is filled in from the germline J gene. V gene TRBV13-3 combines with J gene TRBJ2-1, with TRBD1 as a possible D gene (6 bases). The germline V and J ends were trimmed by 5 bases and 2 bases, with 14 bases remaining between them. CDR1 is NNHDY and CDR2 is SYVADS in the germline V gene. CDR3 length: 15 amino acids. CDR3: CASSPGKGDYAEQFF. The DNA read from the CDR3 is TGTGCCAGCAGCCCAGGGAAGGGGGACTATGCT.

Comment on this clone: Germline and genes: mouse. The CDR3 goes on 4 residues after the read ends, and that part is filled in from the germline J gene. Other DNA sequences in this specimen translate into the identical CDR3. The genes are TRBV13-1 and TRBJ2-2, with a weak D call TRBD1 (5 bases). Trimming pared 0 bases from V and 0 bases from J, leaving 9 bases between. CDR3 length equals 16 residues. CDR1 and CDR2 from the germline V gene are NSHNY and SYGAGN. The sequenced CDR3 bases are TGTGCCAGCAGTGATGCCGGACAAGCAAACACCGGG. Its translation: CASSDAGQANTG. The entire CDR3 reads CASSDAGQANTGQLYF.

As regards this clone: A much larger clone lies a single base off, so this may be a read error. The gene names here belong to mouse. The read halts 4 residues ahead of the CDR3 end, with the missing end drawn from the germline J gene. The same CDR3 arises from other DNA sequences in this sample as well. The chain carries TRBV17 and TRBJ1-2; 9 bases are a match to TRBD1. Germline V gene lookup returns CDR1 MNHDT and CDR2 YYDKIL. The length of the CDR3 is 14 residues. The J segment lost 0 bases and the V segment lost 5 bases, leaving 1 base of the junction unmatched. The CDR3 loop is CASSRDRANSDYTF. The covered CDR3 bases are TGTGCTAGCAGTCGGGACAGGGCAAACTCC.

This clone has a handful of counts. Gene names are the mouse ones. This chain's CDR3 is CASRVDWGAETLYF. The CDR3 DNA, read in part, is TGTGCCAGCAGGGTGGACTGGGGTGCAGAA. The chain couples TRBV13-1 to TRBJ2-3; 8 nucleotides line up with TRBD2. Sequencing ends 4 residues short of the CDR3 end; the germline J gene provides the rest. The CDR3 is 14 residues long. From germline, CDR1 is NSHNY and CDR2 SYGAGN. V lost 5 bases to trimming and J lost 1 base; unmatched junction nucleotides: 3.

As concerns this clone: Gene names are the mouse ones. The read is 4 residues too short to cover the CDR3 end, so that end is filled in from the germline J gene. The gene calls are TRBV13-1 and TRBJ1-1; TRBD1 agrees at 8 bases. The germline gives CDR1 NSHNY, CDR2 SYGAGN. The CDR3 has 15 amino acids. V lost 3 bases, J lost 3 bases, and 7 bases stayed unmatched. The sequenced CDR3 bases are TGTGCCAGCAGTGGGACAGGGAAGGGGGACACA. This translates into CASSGTGKGDT. The whole CDR3 is CASSGTGKGDTEVFF.

Worth noting for this clone: Gene names are mouse gene names. CDR3 residues: CASGDPDRGEVFF. The sequenced part of the CDR3 DNA is TGTGCCAGCGGTGATCCTGACAGGGGA. The V gene is TRBV13-2, the J gene TRBJ1-1; TRBD1 matches at 8 bases. The read halts 4 residues ahead of the CDR3 end, with the missing end drawn from the germline J gene. The CDR3 sequence is 13 residues long. Germline CDR1 NNHNN, CDR2 SYGAGS (reference sequence).

This clone was counted only a few times. Gene names and germline refer to mouse. The CDR3 is cut off 4 residues early in the read; its end comes from the germline J gene. This chain uses TRBV1 with TRBJ1-1, with D perhaps TRBD1 (5 bases). The V end was cut by 4 bases, the J end by 3 bases, with 9 bases between. From germline, CDR1 is NSQYPW and CDR2 LRSPGD (reference sequence). The CDR3 is made up of 13 amino acids. CDR3: CTCSGGGDTEVFF. The DNA read from the CDR3 is TGCACCTGCAGTGGGGGAGGGGACACA.

Regarding this clone: Genes and germline are mouse. The read halts 4 residues ahead of the CDR3 end, with the missing end drawn from the germline J gene. The rearrangement joins TRBV1 to TRBJ2-4; perhaps TRBD2 as D (6 bases). This CDR3 has 15 amino acids. The germline V gene encodes CDR1 NSQYPW and CDR2 LRSPGD (reference sequence). The ends were cut back, 4 bases at V and 0 bases at J, with 11 bases in the middle. This chain's CDR3 is CTCSEGWGSQNTLYF. CDR3 bases read: TGCACCTGCAGTGAAGGCTGGGGTAGTCAAAAC.

This clone was counted between two and nine times. Gene names and germline match the mouse. The CDR3 is cut off 4 residues early in the read; its end comes from the germline J gene. The gene calls are TRBV5 and TRBJ2-3, with 7 bases fitting TRBD1. This CDR3 is built from 15 residues. Losses at the gene ends were 1 base for V and 1 base for J; bases not matched to a gene: 2. Germline lookup yields CDR1 LGHNA and CDR2 YNLKQL (reference sequence). The sequenced CDR3 bases are TGTGCCAGCAGCCAAGCCCAGGGGGGTGCAGAA. Residues: CASSQAQGGAE. In full, the CDR3 reads CASSQAQGGAETLYF.

Notes on this clone: The genes are named according to mouse. CDR3: CASSFWEDTQYF. The CDR3 DNA, read in part, is TGTGCCAGCAGTTTTTGGGAAGAC. This chain uses TRBV14 with TRBJ2-5; D call uncertain. The read comes to an end 4 residues before the CDR3 does, leaving the germline J gene to fill in the end. This CDR3 contains 12 residues. CDR1 is SGHDT and CDR2 is FRDEAV in the germline V gene.

Only a few counts were recorded for this clone. Any gene name here is a mouse gene name. The read finishes 4 residues shy of the CDR3 end, and the germline J gene is used to complete it. The rearrangement uses TRBV1 and TRBJ2-3, with 10 bases matching TRBD1. The CDR3 runs to 15 residues. The germline V gene encodes CDR1 NSQYPW and CDR2 LRSPGD (reference sequence). Unmatched junction bases numbered 3, after V lost 6 bases and J lost 0 bases. The covered CDR3 bases are TGCACCTGCAGAGACAGGGGGCTTAGTGCAGAA. It encodes CTCRDRGLSAE. The CDR3 reads in full as CTCRDRGLSAETLYF. The full variable domain, rest sourced from reference TRBV1 and TRBJ2-3, is VTLLEQNPRWRLVPRGQAVNLRCILKNSQYPWMSWYQQDLQKQLQWLFTLRSPGDKEVKSLPGADYLATRVTDTELRLQVANMSQGRTLYCTCRDRGLSAETLYFGSGTRLTVL.

On this clone: Gene names follow the mouse nomenclature. The CDR3 end is not reached by the read, which stops 4 residues before it; the germline J gene fills it in. The chain links TRBV13-1 to TRBJ2-5; 13 bases are a match to TRBD2. Germline loops: CDR1 NSHNY, CDR2 SYGAGN. CDR3 length equals 15 residues. V was pared by 6 bases and J by 2 bases, with 3 bases of the junction left unmatched. The CDR3 here is CASTGTGGGQDTQYF. CDR3 bases read: TGTGCCAGCACCGGGACTGGGGGGGGCCAAGAC.

This clone was detected a few times. Mouse gene names and germline throughout. This sample includes further DNA sequences coding for the same CDR3. CDR3 sequence: CAWRTGANSDYTF. The covered CDR3 bases are TGTGCCTGGAGGACAGGGGCAAACTCC. The gene calls are TRBV31 and TRBJ1-2, with 8 bases matching TRBD1. The CDR3 end lies 4 residues beyond the end of the read and is filled in from the germline J gene. The ends lost 3 bases at V and 0 bases at J; junction bases unmatched: 0. There are 13 residues in the CDR3. Germline CDR1 is GKSSPN and CDR2 is SITVG.

Only a few counts were recorded for this clone. Mouse gene names apply. From the germline J gene comes the end of the CDR3, since the read stops 4 residues before it. V is TRBV13-1 and J is TRBJ2-7; TRBD1 aligns across 10 bases. Germline loops: CDR1 NSHNY, CDR2 SYGAGN. This CDR3 contains 14 residues. The part of the CDR3 DNA that was read is TGTGCCAGCAGTCACCGGGACAGGGGTGAT. This gives the protein CASSHRDRGD. The whole CDR3 protein is CASSHRDRGDEQYF.

Concerning this clone: The genes are named according to mouse. Coverage ceases 4 residues before the CDR3 finishes, and the germline J gene fills in the end. This rearrangement joins TRBV12-1 to TRBJ1-2; D is undetermined. The CDR3 is 15 amino acids. V lost 0 bases, J lost 0 bases, and 10 bases lay in between. Germline V gene lookup returns CDR1 SGHSN and CDR2 HYEKVE. The DNA read from the CDR3 is TGTGCCAGCTCTCTCGTCCCAATTACAAACTCC. It encodes CASSLVPITNS. The whole CDR3 protein is CASSLVPITNSDYTF.

With regard to this clone: Each gene name is a mouse one. The CDR3 protein is CAWSRLGVSYEQYF. The covered CDR3 bases are TGTGCCTGGAGTCGGCTGGGGGTCTCCTAT. The rearrangement links TRBV31 to TRBJ2-7; TRBD2 agrees at 7 bases. The CDR3 goes on 4 residues after the read ends, and that part is filled in from the germline J gene. The germline V gene encodes CDR1 GKSSPN and CDR2 SITVG. This CDR3 is 14 amino acids long. V dropped 1 base and J dropped 0; count of bases not matched to a gene: 3.

Comment on this clone: The gene names given are mouse names. The CDR3 end lies 4 residues beyond the end of the read and is filled in from the germline J gene. The gene calls are TRBV4 and TRBJ1-2; D is unclear. CDR3 size: 13 residues. Germline CDR1 and CDR2: LGHDT and YNNKQL (reference sequence). Trimming shortened V by 3 bases and J by 0 bases, and 5 bases separated the two germline ends. CDR3 DNA, as far as it was read: TGTGCCAGCAGCTATCAGGCAAACTCC. Translating gives CASSYQANS. The full-length CDR3 reads as CASSYQANSDYTF.

With respect to this clone: Gene names and germline refer to mouse. The DNA ends 4 residues before the CDR3 does, and the rest of the CDR3 is filled in from the germline J gene. Other DNA sequences in this specimen translate into the identical CDR3. This chain joins TRBV13-1 and TRBJ2-3; 8 bases fit TRBD1. J gave up 0 bases and V 5 bases, and 5 bases lay outside the gene matches. From germline, CDR1 is NSHNY and CDR2 SYGAGN. The CDR3 is 15 amino acids. The CDR3 protein is CASRRDRTSAETLYF. The DNA read from the CDR3 is TGTGCCAGCAGGAGGGACAGGACTAGTGCAGAA.

This clone was found a few times. Gene names and germline refer to mouse. The CDR3 extends 4 residues past the end of the read, so its final part is completed from the germline J gene. The same CDR3 also results from other DNA sequences found in this sample. The chain links TRBV13-2 to TRBJ1-2; D is perhaps TRBD1 (5 bases). The CDR3 loop spans 14 amino acids. V lost 0 bases to trimming and J lost 2 bases, with 8 bases between them. Germline-derived CDR1 and CDR2 are NNHNN and SYGAGS (reference sequence). The CDR3 reads CASGDAWGNSDYTF. The CDR3 DNA, read in part, is TGTGCCAGCGGTGATGCCTGGGGGAACTCC.

This clone appeared many times. Genes and germline come from the mouse. The read halts 4 residues ahead of the CDR3 end, with the missing end drawn from the germline J gene. The rearrangement joins TRBV13-3 to TRBJ2-3; TRBD2 agrees at 9 bases. V was clipped by 5 bases and J by 2 bases; unmatched bases: 6. CDR1 and CDR2 from the germline V gene are NNHDY and SYVADS. This CDR3 contains 15 residues. The CDR3 DNA, read in part, is TGTGCCAGCAGGGTGGGGGGGCGCATTGCAGAA. Translation gives CASRVGGRIAE. The full CDR3 reads CASRVGGRIAETLYF.

Points on this clone: Genes here carry mouse names. The CDR3 end is not reached by the read, which stops 4 residues before it; the germline J gene fills it in. The rearrangement links TRBV1 to TRBJ2-3, with TRBD2 identical over 8 bases. V dropped 4 bases and J dropped 3; count of bases not matched to a gene: 3. The CDR3 has 14 residues. Per the germline V gene, CDR1 is NSQYPW and CDR2 is LRSPGD (reference sequence). The sequenced CDR3 bases are TGCACCTGCAGTGTTAACTGGGGGGCAGAA. Translating gives CTCSVNWGAE. The CDR3 in its entirety is CTCSVNWGAETLYF.

This clone occurred a few times. Genes here carry mouse names. The CDR3 goes on 4 residues after the read ends, and that part is filled in from the germline J gene. Additional DNA sequences in this sample encode the identical CDR3. The chain combines TRBV13-1 with TRBJ1-1; a possible D gene is TRBD1 (6 bases). The CDR3 consists of 14 residues. Germline loops: CDR1 NSHNY, CDR2 SYGAGN. Trimming cost V 2 bases and J 0 bases, with 8 bases left between them. CDR3 residues: CASSDNRANTEVFF. The CDR3 bases that were read are TGTGCCAGCAGTGACAACAGGGCAAACACA.

Comments on this clone: Here the gene names and germline are mouse. The read halts 4 residues ahead of the CDR3 end, with the missing end drawn from the germline J gene. V usage is TRBV19 and J usage is TRBJ2-4, with TRBD1 identical over 9 bases. CDR1 and CDR2 (germline): FNHDT, SITEND (reference sequence). There are 18 residues in the CDR3. V shed 6 bases and J 3 bases; nucleotides not matched to a gene: 17. This CDR3 reads CASNFPPGQGTGQNTLYF. Partial CDR3 DNA: TGTGCCAGCAATTTCCCGCCGGGACAGGGCACGGGACAAAAC.

This clone was seen a handful of times. Gene names and germline refer to mouse. The read ends 4 residues shy of where the CDR3 ends; the end is completed using the germline J gene. Other DNA sequences of this sample code for an identical CDR3. V is TRBV29 and J is TRBJ2-5; 8 bases fit TRBD1. Germline CDR1 MSHET, CDR2 SYDVDS. This CDR3 is 12 amino acids long. CDR3 DNA, as far as it was read: TGTGCTAGCAGCCAGGGGGCAGAC. This gives the protein CASSQGAD. The CDR3 in full is CASSQGADTQYF.